A single TCR beta chain is shown here with its context. Its target is unknown. This sample was taken from a study of cytomegalovirus exposure and HLA in healthy donors. General study results and limits: Cytomegalovirus association was assigned to about 150 TCR beta chains.

This CDR3 is 13 amino acids long. Germline CDR1 SGHRS, CDR2 YFSETQ. After removal of 4 bases from V and 5 bases from J, the junction contained 2 bases not matched to a gene. The donors were part of the validation cohort, which consisted of 120 subjects and was separate from the first cohort of under 750 subjects. Using immunoSEQ multiplex PCR, the repertoire was profiled, and TCRdb retains in-frame clones only, with some absent. The sample contains about 280,000 clones, approximately 88% of which appear only once. The sample taken for sequencing was PBMCs. The gene calls are TRBV5-1 and TRBJ2-2, with 7 nucleotides matching TRBD2. This clonotype was obtained from a woman younger than 35 in good health and CMV-seronegative. The DNA of the CDR3 is TGCGCCAGCAGCACCGGGGGGACCGGGGAGCTGTTTTTT. Amino acid sequence: CASSTGGTGELFF.